One T cell receptor beta chain is described in this entry. Antigen: not known. The entry originates in a study of T cells after posttransplantation cyclophosphamide. General study findings and limits: Tissue-infiltrating T cells from skin or gut overlapped little with blood T cells. After PTCy, TRB diversity resembled that of CNI/methotrexate controls.

A marrow graft followed busulfan-fludarabine conditioning, with cyclophosphamide on days +3 and +4. Generated by immunoSEQ multiplex PCR, the TCRdb table keeps only in-frame clones and is missing some. The sample lists 6,000 to 8,500 clones, 81% seen once, with more than 20% in the top ten. This TCR came from a female patient in her fifties or sixties who received an allogeneic stem cell transplant from a related donor, was CMV-positive, and had no GVHD. The graft donor may have given rise to some T cells. Specimen: PBMCs, collected after allogeneic stem cell transplant with posttransplant cyclophosphamide.

Here the CDR3 DNA reads TGTGCCAGCTCCGGGACAGGTCCCTACGAGCAGTACTTC. This encodes CASSGTGPYEQYF. The chain employs TRBV18 and TRBJ2-7; 8 positions agree with TRBD1. Germline V gene sequence: CDR1 KGHSH, CDR2 LQKENI. V lost 6 bases, J lost 2 bases, and 3 bases stayed unmatched. CDR3 length: 13 residues.